The source of this T cell receptor beta chain is a study of cytomegalovirus exposure and HLA in healthy donors. Regarding the study as a whole: The classifier reportedly diagnosed cytomegalovirus status with high specificity and sensitivity. The authors listed 150 to 200 TCR beta chains as cytomegalovirus-associated.

The V gene lost 7 bases and the J gene lost 1 base, with 13 bases spanning the gap. Germline-derived CDR1 and CDR2 are SNHLY and FYNNEI. This CDR3 contains 14 residues. Both 60 Vbeta primers and 13 Jbeta primers went into the PCR. Using immunoSEQ multiplex PCR, the repertoire was profiled, and TCRdb retains in-frame clones only, with some absent. The sample shows some 150,000 clones, roughly 79% of them seen only once. Notes on this clone: As yet, its antigen is unknown.

Sequencing was carried out using PBMCs. This TCR derives from a woman aged 40 to 55 in good health and CMV-seronegative. V usage is TRBV2 and J usage is TRBJ1-1, with unresolved D. The CDR3 loop is CASKDRGGNTEAFF. The CDR3 nucleotides are TGTGCCAGCAAGGACCGGGGAGGGAACACTGAAGCTTTCTTT.